These 14 T cell receptor beta chains share one sample of origin, sequenced in a study of T-cell reconstitution after alpha-beta-depleted transplantation in children. A TCRbeta library incorporating unique molecular identifiers was prepared. One entry per CDR3 protein results from TCRdb running MiXCR on the PCR reads. The sample includes about 200,000 distinct CDR3 sequences, about 6% of them seen just once. The specimen was PBMCs, collected before TCRalphabeta/CD19-depleted stem cell transplant. These receptors were obtained from a girl under two years old with combined immunodeficiency, due to receive a stem cell transplant.

This clonotype was observed at least ten times. The V and J genes are TRBV12-3 or TRBV12-4 and TRBJ2-1; no definite D call. The CDR3 has 15 amino acids. V was pared by 3 bases and J by 5 bases, with 14 bases between. For the CDR3, the DNA is TGTGCCAGCAGTTTTCTGGCTTATAATAACAATGAGCAGTTCTTC. It encodes CASSFLAYNNNEQFF.

This chain uses TRBV10-3 with TRBJ2-1; possible D gene TRBD2, 5 bases. V gave up 2 bases and J gave up 0 bases, with 8 bases separating them. Germline V gene sequence: CDR1 ENHRY, CDR2 SYGVKD. This CDR3 has 15 residues. The CDR3 loop is CAISEKSGSYNEQFF. For the CDR3, the DNA is TGTGCCATCAGTGAGAAGAGCGGCTCCTACAATGAGCAGTTCTTC.

This clonotype was observed at least ten times. The gene calls are TRBV19 and TRBJ2-3; the match to TRBD1 covers 8 bases. This CDR3 has 17 residues. Germline V gives CDR1 LNHDA, CDR2 SQIVND (reference sequence). V gave up 6 bases and J gave up 0 bases; unmatched junction bases: 11. CDR3 coding DNA: TGTGCCAGTAGGCCCCGAATGGGACAGGAGAGCACAGATACGCAGTATTTT. It is translated as CASRPRMGQESTDTQYF.

There are many counts of this clonotype. Here the CDR3 DNA reads TGTGCCAGCAGCCCCCGGGCGGATAATGAGCAGTTCTTC. It is translated as CASSPRADNEQFF. The chain recombines TRBV7-6 with TRBJ2-1; the D is unclear. This CDR3 has 13 residues. Looked up from germline, CDR1 is SGHVS and CDR2 is FNYEAQ. V lost 5 bases and J 7 bases, leaving 12 bases between the germline ends.

The rearrangement links TRBV28 to TRBJ2-2, with no clear D. Per the germline V gene, CDR1 is MDHEN and CDR2 is SYDVKM. Trimming left V 2 bases short and J 0 bases short, with 13 bases between. The CDR3 has 17 residues. The CDR3 bases are TGTGCCAGCAGTTTAGTATGGGGAACTACGAACACCGGGGAGCTGTTTTTT. Its translation: CASSLVWGTTNTGELFF.

This clonotype showed up just a few times. The chain recombines TRBV3-1 with TRBJ2-7, with TRBD1 matching 12 bases. The CDR3 length is 15 residues. Germline values: CDR1 LGHDT, CDR2 YNNKEL (reference sequence). V shed 1 base, J shed 6 bases, and the junction held 4 bases outside the gene matches. This chain's CDR3 is CASSQVGTGGVEQYF. As DNA, the CDR3 is TGTGCCAGCAGCCAAGTCGGGACAGGGGGCGTCGAGCAGTACTTC.

There are many counts of this clonotype. The chain carries TRBV3-1 and TRBJ2-5; D is undetermined. In germline, CDR1 is LGHDT, CDR2 YNNKEL (reference sequence). This CDR3 comprises 13 residues. V dropped 0 bases and J dropped 5 bases, with 7 bases sitting between them. CDR3 residues: CASSQDLFETQYF. DNA for the CDR3: TGTGCCAGCAGCCAAGATTTATTCGAGACCCAGTACTTC.

The chain recombines TRBV4-2 with TRBJ2-4; 11 bases agree with TRBD2. The CDR3 is 18 residues long. V was clipped by 4 bases and J by 8 bases; unmatched bases: 16. Germline V gene data show CDR1 as LGHNA and CDR2 as YNFKEQ. DNA for the CDR3: TGTGCCAGCAGCCGCCATAAGGGGGGAACTAGCGGGAGTTACATTCAGTACTTC. Translating it yields CASSRHKGGTSGSYIQYF.

At least ten counts were recorded for this clonotype. This CDR3 is CSARDVGHNEKLFF. The CDR3 DNA follows: TGCAGTGCTAGAGATGTGGGTCATAATGAAAAACTGTTTTTT. The chain combines TRBV20-1 with TRBJ1-4; D gene ambiguous. The CDR3 consists of 14 residues. Germline CDR1 is DFQATT and CDR2 is SNEGSKA (reference sequence). Between the trimmed V and J ends, which lost 0 bases and 4 bases, there was a span of 9 bases.

Many counts were recorded for this clonotype. The rearrangement uses TRBV28 and TRBJ2-3; D is ambiguous. Germline V gene data show CDR1 as MDHEN and CDR2 as SYDVKM. This CDR3 region has 15 residues. V dropped 6 bases and J dropped 2 bases, with 15 bases sitting between them. Here the CDR3 DNA reads TGTGCCAGCAGCCCAATAAGGCTATACACAGATACGCAGTATTTT. It specifies CASSPIRLYTDTQYF.

This clonotype was seen at least ten times. This chain links TRBV9 with TRBJ2-7; TRBD2 matches 13 bases. The CDR3 consists of 14 residues. Per the germline V gene, CDR1 is SGDLS and CDR2 is YYNGEE. The V segment lost 4 bases and the J segment 9 bases; nucleotides outside the gene matches: 7. CDR3 sequence reads: CASSRTSGRAAQYF. CDR3 sequence (DNA): TGTGCCAGCAGCCGGACTAGCGGGAGAGCCGCGCAGTACTTC.

This chain joins TRBV19 and TRBJ2-6; maybe TRBD1 (5 bases). The germline V gene encodes CDR1 LNHDA and CDR2 SQIVND (reference sequence). The CDR3 is 20 amino acids. V was clipped by 7 bases and J by 0 bases, with 25 bases between them. CDR3 loop: CASMPTVIDSFGSGANVLTF. Written as DNA, the CDR3 is TGTGCCAGTATGCCTACCGTCATCGACAGTTTTGGCTCTGGGGCCAACGTCCTGACTTTC.

This clonotype was recorded many times. The rearrangement joins TRBV29-1 to TRBJ1-1; the match to TRBD1 covers 8 bases. J was trimmed by 5 bases and V by 1 base; bases with no gene match: 6. Germline lookup yields CDR1 SQVTM and CDR2 ANQGSEA. The CDR3 runs 14 residues. This chain's CDR3 is CSVEGTQGGTEAFF. The DNA of the CDR3 is TGCAGCGTTGAAGGTACACAGGGGGGAACTGAAGCTTTCTTT.

The V and J genes are TRBV7-9 and TRBJ2-7; TRBD1 matches at 7 bases. The V gene end was trimmed by 4 bases and the J gene end by 6 bases; junction bases not matched to a gene: 6. Germline values: CDR1 SEHNR, CDR2 FQNEAQ (reference sequence). This CDR3 is 13 amino acids long. For the CDR3, the DNA is TGTGCCAGCAGCTGGGACAGAGTTTTCGAGCAGTACTTC. Protein product: CASSWDRVFEQYF.